This T cell receptor beta chain was captured in a study of CD8 T cells in ankylosing spondylitis. Molecular-barcoded quantitative 5'-RACE produced these TCR beta libraries. MiXCR, applied by TCRdb to the 5' RACE reads, yields one record per CDR3 protein. Among fewer than 500,000 distinct CDR3 sequences listed, more than 25% were seen once. With regard to this clonotype: The antigen remains undetermined.

The CDR3 is 16 amino acids. Germline V gives CDR1 SGHRS, CDR2 YFSETQ. Germline trimming cut 2 bases from V and 6 bases from J; bases unmatched to any gene: 9. Findings and caveats of the study: Some of these motif variants have turned up before, in reports on reactive arthritis synovial fluid and blood. Clones linked to disease, bearing a CD8+ phenotype, were relatively rare in peripheral blood. A motif in TCR beta, a set of fewer than ten highly homologous variants, appeared characteristic of ankylosing spondylitis blood. Disease-linked clones reportedly showed significant enrichment in matched ankylosing spondylitis synovial fluid.

The sequence was obtained from a male donor with ankylosing spondylitis. This rearrangement joins TRBV5-1 to TRBJ2-1; TRBD2 matches 9 bases. Sequencing input: blood, either unsorted or a sorted T cell fraction (not recorded which). The DNA of the CDR3 is TGCGCCAGCAGCTTCTACGTTTCGGGACTAGCCAATGAGCAGTTCTTC. It encodes CASSFYVSGLANEQFF.